This T cell receptor beta chain was observed in a study of T cell repertoires in cytomegalovirus infection. Germline CDR1 SGHTA, CDR2 FQGNSA. The CDR3 runs to 15 residues. Unmatched junction bases numbered 7, after V lost 5 bases and J lost 2 bases. MiXCR was run by TCRdb on the reads, yielding one entry per CDR3 protein. The top ten hold roughly a fifth of the sample, which has over 250,000 distinct CDR3 sequences, about 20% seen once. Study-wide points: Summed public TCR beta family frequency identified CMV carriers bearing the relevant HLA.

This clonotype was counted at least ten times. Its target is unknown. The input for sequencing was cultured PBMCs, taken from culture after CMV antigen stimulation. J is TRBJ1-2 and V is TRBV7-2; 8 bases map to TRBD1. The receptor's source is a human donor in good health (CMV status not recorded). Some clones in this sample may be carry-over from other donors' samples. The chain's CDR3 is CASSPGQGGNYGYTF. The CDR3 DNA is TGTGCCAGCAGCCCAGGACAGGGAGGGAACTATGGCTACACCTTC.